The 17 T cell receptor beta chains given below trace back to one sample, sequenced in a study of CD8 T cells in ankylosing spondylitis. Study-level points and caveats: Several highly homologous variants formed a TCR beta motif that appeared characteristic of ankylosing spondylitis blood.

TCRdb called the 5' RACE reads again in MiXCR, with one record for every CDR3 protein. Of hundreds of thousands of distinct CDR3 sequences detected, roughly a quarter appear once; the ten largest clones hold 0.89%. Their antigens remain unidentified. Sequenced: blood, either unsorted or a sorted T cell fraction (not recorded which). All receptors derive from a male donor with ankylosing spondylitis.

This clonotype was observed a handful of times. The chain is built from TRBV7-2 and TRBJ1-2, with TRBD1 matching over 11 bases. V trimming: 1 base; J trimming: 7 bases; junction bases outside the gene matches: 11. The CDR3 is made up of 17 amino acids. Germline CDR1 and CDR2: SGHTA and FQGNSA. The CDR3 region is CASSLGGQGGVLGGYTF. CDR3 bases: TGTGCCAGCAGCTTAGGGGGACAGGGGGGAGTTTTAGGTGGCTACACCTTC.

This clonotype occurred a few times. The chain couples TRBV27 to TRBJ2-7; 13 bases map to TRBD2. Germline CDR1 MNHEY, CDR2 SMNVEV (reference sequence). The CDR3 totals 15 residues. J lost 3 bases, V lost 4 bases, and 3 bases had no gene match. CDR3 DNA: TGTGCCAGCAGTTCACTAGCGGGAGGGTTCTACGAGCAGTACTTC. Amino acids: CASSSLAGGFYEQYF.

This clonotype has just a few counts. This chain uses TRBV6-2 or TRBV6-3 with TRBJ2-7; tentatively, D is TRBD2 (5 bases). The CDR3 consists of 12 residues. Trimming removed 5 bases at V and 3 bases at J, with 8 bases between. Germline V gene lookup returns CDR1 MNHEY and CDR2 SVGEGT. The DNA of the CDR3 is TGTGCCAGCAGTCGGGGATTCTACGAGCAGTACGTC. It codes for CASSRGFYEQYV.

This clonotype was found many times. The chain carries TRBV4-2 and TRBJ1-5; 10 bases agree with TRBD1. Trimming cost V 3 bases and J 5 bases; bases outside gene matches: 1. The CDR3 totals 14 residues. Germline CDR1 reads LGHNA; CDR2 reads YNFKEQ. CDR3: CASSQDRGDQPQHF. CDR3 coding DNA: TGTGCCAGCAGCCAGGACAGGGGGGATCAGCCCCAGCATTTT.

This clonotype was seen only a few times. The CDR3 spells CASSLRGERSYNEQFF. CDR3 nucleotides: TGTGCCAGCAGCCTCCGAGGGGAGCGGTCCTACAATGAGCAGTTCTTC. This chain uses TRBV7-9 with TRBJ2-1; D possibly uses TRBD1 or TRBD2 (5 bases each). Trimming pared 5 bases from V and 1 base from J, leaving 15 bases between. Per the germline V gene, CDR1 is SEHNR and CDR2 is FQNEAQ (reference sequence). CDR3 length: 16 amino acids.

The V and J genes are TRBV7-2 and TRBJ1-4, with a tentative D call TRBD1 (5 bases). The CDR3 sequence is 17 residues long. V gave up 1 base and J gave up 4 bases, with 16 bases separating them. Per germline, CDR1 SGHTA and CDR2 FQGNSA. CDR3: CASSLGVEPGGNEKLFF. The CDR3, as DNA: TGTGCCAGCAGCTTAGGGGTGGAGCCGGGGGGTAATGAAAAACTGTTTTTT.

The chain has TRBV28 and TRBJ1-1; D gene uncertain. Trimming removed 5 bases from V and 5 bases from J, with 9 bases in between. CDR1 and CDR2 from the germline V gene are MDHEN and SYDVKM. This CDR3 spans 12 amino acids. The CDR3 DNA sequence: TGTGCCAGCAGTCCACACGGGACTGAAGCTTTCTTT. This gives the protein CASSPHGTEAFF.

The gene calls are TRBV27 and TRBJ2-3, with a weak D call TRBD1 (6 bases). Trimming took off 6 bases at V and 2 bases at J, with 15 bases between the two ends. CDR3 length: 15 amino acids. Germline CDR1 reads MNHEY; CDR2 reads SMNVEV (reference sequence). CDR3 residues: CASSLRDTYTDTQYF. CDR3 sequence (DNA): TGTGCCAGCAGCCTCCGGGACACCTACACAGATACGCAGTATTTT.

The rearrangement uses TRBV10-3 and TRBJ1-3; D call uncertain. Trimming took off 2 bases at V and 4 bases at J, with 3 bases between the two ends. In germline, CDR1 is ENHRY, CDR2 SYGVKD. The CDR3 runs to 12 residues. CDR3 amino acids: CAISERGNTIYF. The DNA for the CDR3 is TGTGCCATCAGTGAGAGGGGAAACACCATATATTTT.

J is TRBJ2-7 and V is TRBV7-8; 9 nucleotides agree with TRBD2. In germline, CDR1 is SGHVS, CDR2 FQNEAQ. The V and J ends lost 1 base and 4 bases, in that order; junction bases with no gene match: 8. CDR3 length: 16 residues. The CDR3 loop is CASSLGGASGIYEQYF. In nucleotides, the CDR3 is TGTGCCAGCAGCTTAGGAGGGGCTAGCGGGATTTACGAGCAGTACTTC.

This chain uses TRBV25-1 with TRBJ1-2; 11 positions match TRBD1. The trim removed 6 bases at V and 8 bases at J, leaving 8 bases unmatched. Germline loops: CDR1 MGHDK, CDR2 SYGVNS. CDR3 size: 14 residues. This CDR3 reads CASRTGQGARGYTF. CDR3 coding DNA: TGTGCCAGCAGGACAGGACAGGGGGCGCGCGGCTACACCTTC.

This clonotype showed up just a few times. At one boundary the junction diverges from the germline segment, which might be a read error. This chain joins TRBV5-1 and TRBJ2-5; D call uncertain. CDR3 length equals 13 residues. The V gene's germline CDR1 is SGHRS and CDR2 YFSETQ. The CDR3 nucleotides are TGCGCCAGCAACTTGGGCCAGAAAGAGACCCAGTACTTC. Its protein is CASNLGQKETQYF.

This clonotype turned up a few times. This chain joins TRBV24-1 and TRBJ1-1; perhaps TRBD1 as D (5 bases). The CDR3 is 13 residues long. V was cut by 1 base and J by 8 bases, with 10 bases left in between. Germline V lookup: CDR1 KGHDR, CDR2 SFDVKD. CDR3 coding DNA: TGTGCCACCAGTGATTTTGGAGACAGAGAAGCTTTCTTT. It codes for CATSDFGDREAFF.

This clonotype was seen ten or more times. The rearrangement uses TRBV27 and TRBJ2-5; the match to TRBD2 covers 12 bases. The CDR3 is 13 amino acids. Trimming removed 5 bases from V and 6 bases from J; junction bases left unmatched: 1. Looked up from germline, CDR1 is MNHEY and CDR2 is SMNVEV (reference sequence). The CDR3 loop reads CASSTSGRKTQYF. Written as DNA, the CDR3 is TGTGCCAGCAGTACTAGCGGGAGGAAGACCCAGTACTTC.

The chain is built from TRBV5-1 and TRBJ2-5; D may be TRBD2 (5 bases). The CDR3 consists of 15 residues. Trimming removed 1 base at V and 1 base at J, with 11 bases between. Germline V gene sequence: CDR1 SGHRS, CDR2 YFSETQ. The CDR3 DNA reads TGCGCCAGCAGCTTGAGAGGGAGCCTCCAAGAGACCCAGTACTTC. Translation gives CASSLRGSLQETQYF.

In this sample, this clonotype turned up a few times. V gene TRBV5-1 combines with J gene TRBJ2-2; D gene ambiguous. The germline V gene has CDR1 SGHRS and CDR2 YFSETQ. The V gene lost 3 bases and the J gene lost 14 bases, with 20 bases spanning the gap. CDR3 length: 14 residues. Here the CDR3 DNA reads TGCGCCAGCAGCTCGGAGTTGCGAGAGGCGACTCTGTTTTTT. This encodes CASSSELREATLFF.

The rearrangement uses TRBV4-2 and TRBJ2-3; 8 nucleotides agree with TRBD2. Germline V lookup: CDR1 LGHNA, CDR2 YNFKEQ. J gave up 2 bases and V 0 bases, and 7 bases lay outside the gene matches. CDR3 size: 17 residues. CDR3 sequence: CASSQDLLAGFTDTQYF. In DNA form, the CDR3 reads TGTGCCAGCAGCCAAGATCTGCTAGCGGGCTTCACAGATACGCAGTATTTT.